The 32 T cell receptor beta chains presented below share a single source sample, sequenced in a study of blood T cell repertoires in COVID-19. Using immunoSEQ multiplex PCR, the repertoire was profiled, and TCRdb retains in-frame clones only, with some absent. The sample records about 130,000 clones, approximately 84% being singletons. Sequenced material: peripheral blood. The receptors derive from a human donor in a cohort sampled during active COVID-19.

This clone was counted only a few times. The chain combines TRBV19 with TRBJ1-5, with TRBD1 identical over 8 bases. Unmatched junction bases numbered 8, after V lost 4 bases and J lost 6 bases. This CDR3 comprises 15 residues. The V gene's germline CDR1 is LNHDA and CDR2 SQIVND (reference sequence). DNA of the CDR3: TGTGCCAGTAGTAGCGGACAGGGCTGGTTTCAGCCCCAGCATTTT. Translation: CASSSGQGWFQPQHF.

This chain connects TRBV28 to TRBJ2-7; 7 bases agree with TRBD2. Germline CDR1 is MDHEN and CDR2 is SYDVKM. The CDR3 contains 14 residues. V shed 2 bases and J 7 bases; nucleotides not matched to a gene: 8. The CDR3 region is CASSLAGRSKEQYF. The CDR3 coding sequence is TGTGCCAGCAGTTTAGCCGGGAGGAGTAAGGAGCAGTACTTC.

The genes are TRBV9 and TRBJ2-7; D might be TRBD1 (5 bases). Deletions cut 2 bases from V and 6 bases from J, with 12 bases between. Per the germline V gene, CDR1 is SGDLS and CDR2 is YYNGEE. The CDR3 totals 13 residues. CDR3 nucleotides: TGTGCCAGCAGCGTCTCACAGGCAGGCGAGCAGTACTTC. Protein product: CASSVSQAGEQYF.

The chain has TRBV21-1 and TRBJ2-5; the table's D call, TRBD2, has no DNA check behind it. TRBV21-1 is described as a pseudogene. The CDR3 runs 16 residues. CDR3 amino acids: CASSKGGTSRQETQYF. The CDR3 nucleotides read TGTGCCAGCAGCAAAGGAGGGACTAGCCGCCAAGAGACCCAGTACTTC.

The chain carries TRBV5-1 and TRBJ1-6; D gene unclear. The CDR3 totals 13 residues. V lost 0 bases to trimming and J lost 13 bases, with 11 bases between them. Per the germline V gene, CDR1 is SGHRS and CDR2 is YFSETQ. CDR3 bases: TGCGCCAGCAGCTTGGTAGAGGATGGTCCCCTCCACTTT. It specifies CASSLVEDGPLHF.

J is TRBJ1-1 and V is TRBV5-1; weak D call: TRBD1 (5 bases). Germline assignment: CDR1 SGHRS and CDR2 YFSETQ. Trimming pared 4 bases from V and 3 bases from J, leaving 10 bases between. The CDR3 has 13 residues. The CDR3: CASSLGQDTEAFF. The CDR3 DNA follows: TGCGCCAGCAGCCTAGGACAAGACACTGAAGCTTTCTTT.

The V and J genes are TRBV7-2 and TRBJ1-2, with D hard to call. The length of the CDR3 is 14 residues. CDR1 SGHTA and CDR2 FQGNSA come from the germline V gene. The V gene lost 1 base and the J gene lost 3 bases, with 9 bases spanning the gap. The CDR3 region has the DNA TGTGCCAGCAGCTTAGGGGTAGCCGACTATGGCTACACCTTC. Protein: CASSLGVADYGYTF.

The CDR3 here is CASSQVEGLGTQYF. CDR3 sequence (DNA): TGTGCCAGCAGCCAAGTGGAGGGCCTCGGGACCCAGTACTTC. The chain couples TRBV3-1 (or the pseudogene TRBV3-2) to TRBJ2-5; D perhaps matches TRBD2 (6 bases). V was cut by 1 base and J by 7 bases, with 13 bases left in between. This CDR3 spans 14 amino acids. Per germline, CDR1 LGHDT and CDR2 YNNKEL (reference sequence).

The chain links TRBV6-5 to TRBJ1-2, with 9 bases aligning to TRBD1. The CDR3 has 14 residues. Germline CDR1 reads MNHEY; CDR2 reads SVGAGI. V dropped 2 bases and J dropped 7; count of bases not matched to a gene: 5. The CDR3 nucleotides are TGTGCCAGCAGTTACGCACAGGGGGCGAGTGGCTACACCTTC. This encodes CASSYAQGASGYTF.

The rearrangement links TRBV11-2 to TRBJ1-1; no definite D call. CDR1 is SGHAT, CDR2 FQNNGV, per germline. V was cut by 4 bases and J by 4 bases, with 10 bases left in between. There are 13 residues in the CDR3. As DNA, the CDR3 is TGTGCCAGCAGCTCCCCCCCGGGCACTGAAGCTTTCTTT. Encoded protein: CASSSPPGTEAFF.

V and J are TRBV19 and TRBJ1-3; 7 bases agree with TRBD1. The CDR3 has 16 amino acids. Germline loops: CDR1 LNHDA, CDR2 SQIVND (reference sequence). The J segment lost 0 bases and the V segment lost 1 base, leaving 3 bases of the junction unmatched. In DNA form, the CDR3 reads TGTGCCAGTAGTATAGGCTCAGGGGGCTCTGGAAACACCATATATTTT. The encoded protein is CASSIGSGGSGNTIYF. Variable domain in full (rest from reference TRBV19 and TRBJ1-3): DGGITQSPKYLFRKEGQNVTLSCEQNLNHDAMYWYRQDPGQGLRLIYYSQIVNDFQKGDIAEGYSVSREKKESFPLTVTSAQKNPTAFYLCASSIGSGGSGNTIYFGEGSWLTVV.

This clone turned up a few times. The chain is built from TRBV7-3 and TRBJ1-2; a possible D gene is TRBD1 (6 bases). The CDR3 runs to 14 residues. V dropped 2 bases and J dropped 8 bases, with 15 bases sitting between them. Per germline, CDR1 SGHTA and CDR2 FQGTGA. The CDR3 coding sequence is TGTGCCAGCAGCTTAGGAGCGAAGGGACAAGGCTACACCTTC. It specifies CASSLGAKGQGYTF.

This chain uses TRBV5-4 with TRBJ1-6, with D possibly matching TRBD1 (5 bases). This CDR3 has 15 amino acids. CDR1 SGHNT and CDR2 YYREEE come from the germline V gene (reference sequence). The V end lost 0 bases, the J end lost 7 bases, and 11 bases lay between the germline ends. CDR3 residues: CASSLGRAGNSPLHF. CDR3 nucleotide sequence: TGTGCCAGCAGCTTGGGCAGGGCCGGCAATTCACCCCTCCACTTT.

This chain joins TRBV5-1 and TRBJ2-3; no firm D call. Germline V gives CDR1 SGHRS, CDR2 YFSETQ. Trimming took off 5 bases at V and 5 bases at J, with 9 bases between the two ends. CDR3 size: 12 residues. CDR3 nucleotides: TGCGCCAGCAGAGTGAGCCTAGATACGCAGTATTTT. Amino acids: CASRVSLDTQYF. Complete variable domain (other parts from reference TRBV5-1 and TRBJ2-3): KAGVTQTPRYLIKTRGQQVTLSCSPISGHRSVSWYQQTPGQGLQFLFEYFSETQRNKGNFPGRFSGRQFSNSRSEMNVSTLELGDSALYLCASRVSLDTQYFGPGTRLTVL.

V and J are TRBV6-6 and TRBJ2-7, with a possible D match to TRBD2 (5 bases). The CDR3 is 14 residues long. Germline V gene sequence: CDR1 MNHNY, CDR2 SVGAGI (reference sequence). V was trimmed by 3 bases and J by 0 bases, leaving 9 bases between them. The CDR3 bases are TGTGCCAGCAGTTATGTAGGGAGCTCCTACGAGCAGTACTTC. It encodes CASSYVGSSYEQYF.

This clone was observed once. At one end the junction does not follow the germline gene, possibly because of a read error. J is TRBJ1-2 and V is TRBV5-6; 7 bases are shared with TRBD1. Per the germline V gene, CDR1 is SGHDT and CDR2 is YYEEEE. The CDR3 covers 12 residues. The CDR3 sequence: CASSLGQGWEAF. The CDR3 coding sequence is TGTGCCAGCAGCTTGGGACAGGGTTGGGAGGCCTTC.

The chain couples TRBV10-3 to TRBJ1-5; 10 bases are shared with TRBD1. This CDR3 spans 13 amino acids. V lost 8 bases, J lost 5 bases, and 3 bases stayed unmatched. CDR1 ENHRY and CDR2 SYGVKD come from the germline V gene. The CDR3 coding sequence is TGTGCCATCGGACAGGGGGGGGATCAGCCCCAGCATTTT. Translating gives CAIGQGGDQPQHF.

V gene TRBV20-1 combines with J gene TRBJ1-5, with a possible D match to TRBD1 (5 bases). The CDR3 length is 13 residues. Germline V gene sequence: CDR1 DFQATT, CDR2 SNEGSKA (reference sequence). The V gene lost 3 bases and the J gene lost 2 bases, with 8 bases spanning the gap. The CDR3 DNA reads TGCAGTGCTAGTTCGACAGGCAATCAGCCCCAGCATTTT. Its protein product is CSASSTGNQPQHF.

This clone has just a few counts. This chain links TRBV19 with TRBJ2-5; D gene ambiguous. V gave up 5 bases and J gave up 6 bases, with 16 bases separating them. The CDR3 extends over 14 amino acids. Germline V lookup: CDR1 LNHDA, CDR2 SQIVND (reference sequence). The CDR3 protein is CASSAPQVTKTQYF. The CDR3, as DNA: TGTGCCAGTAGTGCCCCCCAGGTGACAAAGACCCAGTACTTC.

This sequence joins TRBV30 and TRBJ1-1; D perhaps matches TRBD1 (6 bases). This CDR3 has 15 residues. The ends were cut back, 1 base at V and 3 bases at J, with 15 bases in the middle. The germline CDR1 and CDR2 sequences are GTSNPN and SVGIG (reference sequence). DNA of the CDR3: TGTGCCTGGAGTGACCCTCAAGGACAGTACACTGAAGCTTTCTTT. Amino acid sequence: CAWSDPQGQYTEAFF.

The rearrangement uses TRBV9 and TRBJ1-4; 9 bases fit TRBD1. This CDR3 contains 15 residues. Germline CDR1 SGDLS, CDR2 YYNGEE. Trimming took 4 bases from V and 10 from J; bases not matched to a gene: 11. Written as DNA, the CDR3 is TGTGCCAGCAGCATCACATGGACAGGGGAGGGAAAACTGTTTTTT. Protein sequence: CASSITWTGEGKLFF.

The chain has TRBV30 and TRBJ1-2; the match to TRBD1 covers 8 bases. The CDR3 spans 13 residues. Germline CDR1 and CDR2: GTSNPN and SVGIG (reference sequence). After removal of 7 bases from V and 6 bases from J, the junction contained 10 bases not matched to a gene. This CDR3 reads CASWDRSRNGYTF. In DNA form, the CDR3 reads TGTGCCTCCTGGGACAGGTCGCGGAATGGCTACACCTTC. The full variable domain, rest sourced from reference TRBV30 and TRBJ1-2, is SQTIHQWPATLVQPVGSPLSLECTVEGTSNPNLYWYRQAAGRGLQLLFYSVGIGQISSEVPQNLSASRPQDRQFILSSKKLLLSDSGFYLCASWDRSRNGYTFGSGTRLTVV.

The chain employs TRBV5-1 and TRBJ2-5; 9 nucleotides align to TRBD1. The CDR3 is 16 amino acids. Trimming removed 3 bases from V and 5 bases from J; junction bases left unmatched: 11. CDR1 is SGHRS and CDR2 is YFSETQ in the germline V gene. CDR3 bases: TGCGCCAGCAGCTCCGGGGCACAGGGGGCCTCGGAGACCCAGTACTTC. This translates into CASSSGAQGASETQYF.

This chain links TRBV7-2 with TRBJ2-7; a possible D gene is TRBD1 (6 bases). This CDR3 spans 15 amino acids. From germline, CDR1 is SGHTA and CDR2 FQGNSA. The V and J ends lost 5 bases and 2 bases respectively, with 16 bases between them. In nucleotides, the CDR3 is TGTGCCAGCAGCACCCCGGACAGATTTACCTACGAGCAGTACTTC. Protein sequence: CASSTPDRFTYEQYF. The full variable domain, rest sourced from reference TRBV7-2 and TRBJ2-7, is GAGVSQSPSNKVTEKGKDVELRCDPISGHTALYWYRQSLGQGLEFLIYFQGNSAPDKSGLPSDRFSAERTGGSVSTLTIQRTQQEDSAVYLCASSTPDRFTYEQYFGPGTRLTVT.

The chain combines TRBV6-6 with TRBJ1-5; D is uncertain. Between the trimmed V and J ends, which lost 6 bases and 0 bases, there was a span of 15 bases. CDR3 length: 16 residues. The germline gives CDR1 MNHNY, CDR2 SVGAGI (reference sequence). The CDR3 DNA reads TGTGCCAGCAGCCACCTCGACACCTATAGCAATCAGCCCCAGCATTTT. It is translated as CASSHLDTYSNQPQHF.

This clone has more than one count but fewer than ten. The chain links TRBV5-6 to TRBJ1-6; the D is unclear. Trimming stripped 3 bases from V and 5 bases from J, with 6 bases between. The CDR3 runs 13 residues. Germline loops: CDR1 SGHDT, CDR2 YYEEEE. The CDR3 DNA reads as TGTGCCAGCAGCTCCACAGATAATTCACCCCTCCACTTT. Residues: CASSSTDNSPLHF.

The chain couples TRBV6-2 or TRBV6-3 to TRBJ1-2; D ambiguous. Germline V gene data show CDR1 as MNHEY and CDR2 as SVGEGT. With 4 bases removed from V and 8 bases from J, the gap between germline ends came to 11 bases. The CDR3 loop spans 12 amino acids. CDR3 region: CASSSAGGGYTF. The CDR3 DNA reads as TGTGCCAGCAGTTCGGCAGGTGGCGGCTACACCTTC.

The rearrangement joins TRBV9 to TRBJ2-5; D possibly corresponds to TRBD1 (6 bases). The CDR3 is 17 residues long. Germline-derived CDR1 and CDR2 are SGDLS and YYNGEE. Trimming cost V 4 bases and J 1 base, with 20 bases left between them. The CDR3 bases are TGTGCCAGCAGCCACCGGCCGGCAGGGGTCCTCCAAGAGACCCAGTACTTC. It specifies CASSHRPAGVLQETQYF.

This clone was observed a single time. This chain links TRBV19 with TRBJ2-3; D is possibly TRBD1 (6 bases). CDR3 length: 15 amino acids. Deletions cut 3 bases from V and 1 base from J, with 11 bases between. The germline gives CDR1 LNHDA, CDR2 SQIVND (reference sequence). The CDR3 DNA is TGTGCCAGTAGTATCCCAGGGGAAGGCACAGATACGCAGTATTTT. Protein product: CASSIPGEGTDTQYF.

The genes are TRBV5-1 and TRBJ2-1; 9 bases line up with TRBD2. Germline assignment: CDR1 SGHRS and CDR2 YFSETQ. This CDR3 has 15 residues. J lost 2 bases, V lost 4 bases, and 4 bases had no gene match. The CDR3 sequence is CASSLTSGAYNEQFF. CDR3 DNA sequence: TGCGCCAGCAGCCTGACTAGCGGAGCCTACAATGAGCAGTTCTTC.

The rearrangement uses TRBV5-1 and TRBJ1-6; 8 positions match TRBD1. The trim removed 4 bases at V and 7 bases at J, leaving 4 bases unmatched. Germline V gene lookup returns CDR1 SGHRS and CDR2 YFSETQ. The CDR3 contains 14 residues. The CDR3 DNA sequence: TGCGCCAGCAGCCTGACAGGGGTGAATTCACCCCTCCACTTT. It is translated as CASSLTGVNSPLHF.

The chain carries TRBV5-1 and TRBJ2-6, with TRBD2 identical over 13 bases. After removal of 4 bases from V and 4 bases from J, the junction contained 14 bases not matched to a gene. The CDR3 totals 20 residues. Germline V CDR1 and CDR2: SGHRS, YFSETQ. CDR3 amino acids: CASSRSLRTSGGVGANVLTF. For the CDR3, the DNA is TGCGCCAGCAGCAGGAGCTTGAGGACTAGCGGGGGCGTCGGGGCCAACGTCCTGACTTTC.